This is a list of T cell receptor beta chains from one sample in a study of shared clonotypes between healthy human individuals. Libraries were prepared by immunoSEQ multiplex PCR; TCRdb keeps only in-frame clonotypes and omits some of them. The sample holds about 680,000 clones, around 73% seen once. Sequencing input: memory CD4+ T cells sorted from blood. The receptors shown here come from a woman under 40 in good health. CDR3s include the opening cysteine and the closing phenylalanine or tryptophan. The order of the fields is V gene, J gene, D gene, clone size, CDR3 protein, CDR3 DNA. The D gene is left open where the match is weak. The listing skips clone size in some rows; elsewhere it reads once, few, many or a size class.

>TRBV15|TRBJ1-2|.|.
CATSRDTAGSGYTF
TGTGCCACCAGCAGAGATACGGCAGGGAGTGGCTACACCTTC
>TRBV11-2|TRBJ2-7|.|.
CASSLDRDLNYEQYF
TGTGCCAGCAGCTTAGATCGGGACCTAAACTACGAGCAGTACTTC
>TRBV4-1|TRBJ1-2|TRBD1|.
CASSHMDRGEGYTF
TGCGCCAGCAGCCATATGGACAGGGGTGAGGGCTACACCTTC
>TRBV14|TRBJ1-6|.|.
CASSYRGNSPLHF
TGTGCCAGCAGCTATCGAGGGAATTCACCCCTCCACTTT
>TRBV2|TRBJ1-5|.|.
CASSDRINQPQHF
TGTGCCAGCAGTGACAGAATCAATCAGCCCCAGCATTTT
>TRBV25-1|TRBJ2-7|TRBD2|.
CASSPLAGVSEQYF
TGTGCCAGCAGTCCGCTAGCGGGAGTCTCCGAGCAGTACTTC
>TRBV4-2|TRBJ1-1|.|many
CASSQGSPRAGTEAFF
TGTGCCAGCAGCCAAGGCTCACCCAGGGCCGGCACTGAAGCTTTCTTT
>TRBV28|TRBJ2-5|.|.
CASSKAGARETQYF
TGTGCCAGCTCCAAGGCGGGGGCTCGAGAGACCCAGTACTTC
>TRBV4-1|TRBJ2-5|TRBD1|.
CASSQEVWETGKETQYF
TGCGCCAGCAGCCAAGAGGTGTGGGAGACAGGGAAAGAGACCCAGTACTTC
>TRBV7-2|TRBJ2-7|TRBD2|.
CASSLVLAGGHEQYF
TGTGCCAGCAGCTTAGTTCTGGCGGGAGGACACGAGCAGTACTTC
>TRBV4-1|TRBJ2-1|.|few
CASSQVTTITSYNEQFF
TGCGCCAGCAGCCAAGTGACTACGATTACCTCCTACAATGAGCAGTTCTTC
>TRBV10-3|TRBJ2-2|.|.
CAISAWGIEDTGELFF
TGTGCCATCAGTGCCTGGGGGATTGAAGACACCGGGGAGCTGTTTTTT
>TRBV6-1|TRBJ2-7|.|many
CASSEIPRHEQYF
TGTGCCAGCAGTGAAATCCCCCGGCACGAGCAGTACTTC
>TRBV15|TRBJ2-4|TRBD2|once
CATSRDLLAENIQYF
TGTGCCACCAGCAGAGATTTACTAGCGGAAAACATTCAGTACTTC
>TRBV10-1|TRBJ2-5|.|.
CAPHHSPAETQYF
TGCGCCCCCCATCATTCTCCTGCGGAGACCCAGTACTTC
>TRBV6-5|TRBJ1-4|.|few
CASSYSGGNEKLFF
TGTGCCAGCAGTTACTCGGGGGGAAATGAAAAACTGTTTTTT
>TRBV5-1|TRBJ2-7|TRBD2|.
CASRIAGTYEQYF
TGCGCCAGCAGAATAGCGGGAACCTACGAGCAGTACTTC
>TRBV30|TRBJ2-7|.|.
CAWRLPGRDGAGYEQYF
TGTGCCTGGAGACTACCTGGGCGCGATGGGGCCGGATACGAGCAGTACTTC
>TRBV5-4|TRBJ1-5|.|.
CASSLYGVDQPQHF
TGTGCCAGCAGCTTGTACGGGGTTGATCAGCCCCAGCATTTT
>TRBV5-1|TRBJ2-3|TRBD2|.
CASSSGTSGNTQYF
TGCGCCAGCAGCTCCGGGACTAGCGGGAATACGCAGTATTTT
>TRBV7-6|TRBJ2-2|TRBD2|.
CASSFVVAGGAGELFF
TGTGCCAGCAGCTTCGTTGTGGCGGGAGGCGCCGGGGAGCTGTTTTTT
>TRBV2|TRBJ2-2|.|.
CATTEDTPTGELFF
TGTGCCACCACGGAAGACACCCCCACCGGGGAGCTGTTTTTT
>TRBV10-3|TRBJ1-2|.|few
CAIREQGALGYTF
TGTGCCATCAGGGAACAGGGAGCCCTCGGCTACACCTTC
>TRBV10-1|TRBJ2-2|TRBD2|.
CASSNPGLAGGENTGELFF
TGCGCCAGCAGTAATCCGGGACTAGCGGGAGGCGAGAACACCGGGGAGCTGTTTTTT
>TRBV6-5|TRBJ1-2|TRBD1|.
CASTLRGDRTGYTF
TGTGCCAGCACCTTACGGGGGGACAGGACTGGCTACACCTTC
>TRBV2|TRBJ2-1|.|once
CASSERSGMNEQFF
TGTGCCAGCAGTGAACGATCAGGGATGAATGAGCAGTTCTTC
>TRBV5-6|TRBJ2-3|.|.
CASSLGLDTQYF
TGTGCCAGCAGCTTGGGTCTGGATACGCAGTATTTT
>TRBV18|TRBJ1-3|TRBD1|.
CASSQGQGATGNTIYF
TGTGCCAGCTCACAAGGACAGGGGGCTACTGGAAACACCATATATTTT
>TRBV5-1|TRBJ2-7|TRBD1|.
CASSLVLGTGAAFEQYF
TGCGCCAGCAGCTTGGTATTAGGGACAGGGGCGGCTTTCGAGCAGTACTTC
>TRBV6-5|TRBJ1-1|.|.
CASSETDRAEAFF
TGTGCCAGCAGTGAAACAGACCGGGCGGAAGCTTTCTTT
>TRBV9|TRBJ2-1|.|.
CASSLVSATYNEQFF
TGTGCCAGCAGCCTCGTCAGCGCTACCTACAATGAGCAGTTCTTC
>TRBV7-9|TRBJ2-7|.|.
CASSLAWGPLYEQYF
TGTGCCAGCAGCTTAGCGTGGGGACCCCTATACGAGCAGTACTTC
>TRBV7-8|TRBJ1-6|.|.
CASSLGGTESSPLHF
TGTGCCAGCAGCTTAGGCGGGACGGAGAGCTCACCCCTCCACTTT
>TRBV5-6|TRBJ2-1|.|.
CASSLVGWETDEQFF
TGTGCCAGCAGCTTGGTTGGGTGGGAAACGGATGAGCAGTTCTTC
>TRBV15|TRBJ1-4|TRBD1|few
CATSKGQGREKLFF
TGTGCCACCAGCAAAGGACAGGGGCGGGAAAAACTGTTTTTT
>TRBV7-9|TRBJ1-1|TRBD1|.
CASSFRTGIAEAFF
TGTGCCAGCAGCTTTCGGACAGGGATAGCTGAAGCTTTCTTT
>TRBV7-3|TRBJ2-2|.|.
CASSLKGKSSGELFF
TGTGCCAGCAGCTTAAAAGGAAAATCTTCCGGGGAGCTGTTTTTT
>TRBV6-1|TRBJ2-1|.|many
CASSASQGVGSYNEQFF
TGTGCCAGCAGTGCATCCCAAGGGGTAGGCTCCTACAATGAGCAGTTCTTC
>TRBV5-1|TRBJ1-1|TRBD1|many
CASSLEGQGNEAFF
TGCGCCAGCAGCTTGGAGGGACAGGGTAATGAAGCTTTCTTT
>TRBV4-2|TRBJ2-3|.|once
CASSPRQGSTDTQYF
TGTGCCAGCAGCCCTCGACAAGGATCCACAGATACGCAGTATTTT
>TRBV7-2|TRBJ2-2|.|.
CASSTTNTGELFF
TGTGCCAGCAGCACGACGAACACCGGGGAGCTGTTTTTT